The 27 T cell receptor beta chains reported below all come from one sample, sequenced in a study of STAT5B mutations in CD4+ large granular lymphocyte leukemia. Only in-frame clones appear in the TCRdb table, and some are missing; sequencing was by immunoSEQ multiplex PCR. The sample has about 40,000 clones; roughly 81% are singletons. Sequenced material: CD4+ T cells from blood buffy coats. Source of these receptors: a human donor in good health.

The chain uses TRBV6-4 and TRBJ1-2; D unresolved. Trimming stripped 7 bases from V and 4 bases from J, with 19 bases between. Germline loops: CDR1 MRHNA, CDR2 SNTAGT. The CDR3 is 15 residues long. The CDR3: CASNSKADPSYGYTF. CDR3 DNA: TGTGCCAGCAATTCAAAGGCCGACCCTAGCTATGGCTACACCTTC.

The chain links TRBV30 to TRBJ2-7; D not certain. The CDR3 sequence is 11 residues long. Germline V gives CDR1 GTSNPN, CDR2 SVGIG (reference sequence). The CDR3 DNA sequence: TGTGCGATCAGCGCCTCCTACGAGCAGTACTTC. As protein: CAISASYEQYF.

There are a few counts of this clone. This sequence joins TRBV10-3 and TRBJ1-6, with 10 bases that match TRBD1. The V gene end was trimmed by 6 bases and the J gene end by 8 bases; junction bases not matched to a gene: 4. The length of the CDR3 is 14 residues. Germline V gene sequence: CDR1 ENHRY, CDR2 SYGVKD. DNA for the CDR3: TGTGCCATCAGGACAGGGGGCTTTGATTCACCCCTCCACTTT. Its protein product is CAIRTGGFDSPLHF.

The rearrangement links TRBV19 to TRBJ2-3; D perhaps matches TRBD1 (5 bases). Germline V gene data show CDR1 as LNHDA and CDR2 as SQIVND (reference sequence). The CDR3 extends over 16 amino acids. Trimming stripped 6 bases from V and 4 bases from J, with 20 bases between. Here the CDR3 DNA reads TGTGCCAGTAGCCCTCTCCCTCTCAGGGCAGCAGATACGCAGTATTTT. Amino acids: CASSPLPLRAADTQYF.

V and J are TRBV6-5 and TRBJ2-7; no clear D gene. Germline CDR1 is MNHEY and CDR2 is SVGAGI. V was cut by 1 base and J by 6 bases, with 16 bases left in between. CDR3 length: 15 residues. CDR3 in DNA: TGTGCCAGCAGTTACTGGTTCGCAAACACGGGCGAGCAGTACTTC. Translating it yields CASSYWFANTGEQYF.

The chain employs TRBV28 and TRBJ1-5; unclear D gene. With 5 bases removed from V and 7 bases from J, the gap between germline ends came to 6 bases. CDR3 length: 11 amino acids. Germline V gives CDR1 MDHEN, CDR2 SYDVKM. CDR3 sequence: CASSTAQPQHF. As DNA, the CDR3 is TGTGCCAGCAGTACCGCGCAGCCCCAGCATTTT.

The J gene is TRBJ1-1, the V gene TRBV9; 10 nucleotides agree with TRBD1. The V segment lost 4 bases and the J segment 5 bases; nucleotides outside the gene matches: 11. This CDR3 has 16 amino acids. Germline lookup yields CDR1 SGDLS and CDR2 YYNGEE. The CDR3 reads CASSFRQGAAGTEAFF. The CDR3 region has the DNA TGTGCCAGCAGCTTTCGACAGGGGGCTGCGGGTACTGAAGCTTTCTTT.

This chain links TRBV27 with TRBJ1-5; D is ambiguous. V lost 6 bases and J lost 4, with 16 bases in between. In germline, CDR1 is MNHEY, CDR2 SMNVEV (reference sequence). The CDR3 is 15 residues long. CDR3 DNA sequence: TGTGCCAGCAGCCCCCTAGACATCCGGAATCAGCCCCAGCATTTT. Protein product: CASSPLDIRNQPQHF.

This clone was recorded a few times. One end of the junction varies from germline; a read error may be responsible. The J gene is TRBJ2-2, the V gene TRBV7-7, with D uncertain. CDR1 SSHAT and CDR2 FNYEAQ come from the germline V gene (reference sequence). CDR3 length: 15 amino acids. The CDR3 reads CASSLGIPNTGELFF. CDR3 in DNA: TGTGCTAGCAGCTTAGGAATCCCCAACACCGGGGAGCTGTTTTTT.

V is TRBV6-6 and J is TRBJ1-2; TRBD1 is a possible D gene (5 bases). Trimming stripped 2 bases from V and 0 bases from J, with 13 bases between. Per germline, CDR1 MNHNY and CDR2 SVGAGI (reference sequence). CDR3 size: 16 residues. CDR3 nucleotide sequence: TGTGCCAGCAGTTACCCTCGGGACCGTTCTAACTATGGCTACACCTTC. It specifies CASSYPRDRSNYGYTF.

The CDR3 region has the DNA TGTGCCAGCAGTTATCCGGACAGGGGAGCTGAAGCTTTCTTT. Its translation is CASSYPDRGAEAFF. The chain joins TRBV6-5 to TRBJ1-1, with 9 bases matching TRBD1. This CDR3 is 14 amino acids long. V shed 3 bases and J 6 bases; nucleotides not matched to a gene: 5. CDR1 and CDR2 (germline): MNHEY, SVGAGI.

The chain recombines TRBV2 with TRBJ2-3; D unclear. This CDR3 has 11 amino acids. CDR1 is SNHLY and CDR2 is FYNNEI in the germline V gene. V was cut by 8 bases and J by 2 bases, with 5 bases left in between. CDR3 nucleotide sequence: TGTGCCAGCCTCAACACAGATACGCAGTATTTT. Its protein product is CASLNTDTQYF.

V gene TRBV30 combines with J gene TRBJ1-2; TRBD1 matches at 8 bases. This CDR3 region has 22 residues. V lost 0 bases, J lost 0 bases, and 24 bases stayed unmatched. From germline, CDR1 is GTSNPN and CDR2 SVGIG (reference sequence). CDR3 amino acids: CAWSVVGLSFAVEGQANYGYTF. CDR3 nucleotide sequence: TGTGCCTGGAGTGTAGTCGGTCTCAGCTTCGCGGTCGAGGGACAGGCTAACTATGGCTACACCTTC.

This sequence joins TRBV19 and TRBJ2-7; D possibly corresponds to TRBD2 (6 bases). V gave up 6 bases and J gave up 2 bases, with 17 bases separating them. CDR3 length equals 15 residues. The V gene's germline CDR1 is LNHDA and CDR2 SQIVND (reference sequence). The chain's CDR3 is CASRPSGTGTYEQYF. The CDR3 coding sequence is TGTGCCAGTAGACCGTCCGGGACTGGAACCTACGAGCAGTACTTC.

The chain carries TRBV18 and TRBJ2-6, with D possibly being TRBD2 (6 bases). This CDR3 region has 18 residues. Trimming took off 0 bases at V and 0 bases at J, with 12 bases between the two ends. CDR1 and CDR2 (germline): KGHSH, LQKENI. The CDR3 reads CASSPPRGSTSGANVLTF. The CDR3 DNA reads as TGTGCCAGCTCACCACCCCGGGGGAGCACCTCTGGGGCCAACGTCCTGACTTTC.

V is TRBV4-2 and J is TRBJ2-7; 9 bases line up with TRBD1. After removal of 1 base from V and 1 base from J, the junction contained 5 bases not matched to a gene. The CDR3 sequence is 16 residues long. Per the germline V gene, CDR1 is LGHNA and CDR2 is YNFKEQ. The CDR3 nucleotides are TGTGCCAGCAGCCAAGGTACAGGGGGCCCATCCTACGAGCAGTACTTC. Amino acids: CASSQGTGGPSYEQYF.

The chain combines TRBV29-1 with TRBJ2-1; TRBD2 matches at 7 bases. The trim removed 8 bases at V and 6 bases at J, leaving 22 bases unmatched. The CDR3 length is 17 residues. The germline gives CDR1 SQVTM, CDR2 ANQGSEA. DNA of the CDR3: TGCAGCTCGCAGGAAGCGTTGAATTCGTGGGAGGGCAATGAGCAGTTCTTC. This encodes CSSQEALNSWEGNEQFF.

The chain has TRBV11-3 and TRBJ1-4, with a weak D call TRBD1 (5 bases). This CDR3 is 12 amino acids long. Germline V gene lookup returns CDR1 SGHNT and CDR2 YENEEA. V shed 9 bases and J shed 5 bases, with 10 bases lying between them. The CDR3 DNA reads TGTGCCAGTGGGGGATTCAATGAAAAACTGTTTTTT. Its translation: CASGGFNEKLFF.

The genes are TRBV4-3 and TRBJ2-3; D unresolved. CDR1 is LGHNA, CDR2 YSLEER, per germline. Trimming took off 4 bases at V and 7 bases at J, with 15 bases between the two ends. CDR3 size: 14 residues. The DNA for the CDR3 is TGCGCCAGCAGCCGAGTTAGTACCGTAAATACGCAGTATTTT. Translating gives CASSRVSTVNTQYF.

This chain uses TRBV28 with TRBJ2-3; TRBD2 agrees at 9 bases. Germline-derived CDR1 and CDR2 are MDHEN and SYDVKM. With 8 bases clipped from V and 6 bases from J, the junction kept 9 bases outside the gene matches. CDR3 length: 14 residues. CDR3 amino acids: CASLAGSMFDTQYF. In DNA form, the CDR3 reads TGTGCCAGCCTAGCGGGGTCCATGTTTGATACGCAGTATTTT.

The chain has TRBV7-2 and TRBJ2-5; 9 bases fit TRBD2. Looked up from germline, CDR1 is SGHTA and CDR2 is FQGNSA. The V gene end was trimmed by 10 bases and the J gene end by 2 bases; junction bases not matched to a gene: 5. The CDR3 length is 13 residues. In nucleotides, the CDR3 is TGTGCCACCGTGACTAGCGGTCAAGAGACCCAGTACTTC. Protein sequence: CATVTSGQETQYF.

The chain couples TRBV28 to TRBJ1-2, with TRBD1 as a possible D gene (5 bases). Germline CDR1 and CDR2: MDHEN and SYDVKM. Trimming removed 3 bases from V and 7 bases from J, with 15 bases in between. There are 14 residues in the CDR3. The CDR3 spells CASSFRGASPGYTF. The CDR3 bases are TGTGCCAGCAGTTTCCGCGGGGCCTCCCCTGGCTACACCTTC.

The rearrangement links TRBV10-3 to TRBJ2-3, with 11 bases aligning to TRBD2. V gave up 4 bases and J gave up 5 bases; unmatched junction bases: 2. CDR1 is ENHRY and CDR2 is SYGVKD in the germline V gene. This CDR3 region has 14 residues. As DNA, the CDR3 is TGTGCCATCAGTGCGACTAGCGGGGTAGATACGCAGTATTTT. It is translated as CAISATSGVDTQYF.

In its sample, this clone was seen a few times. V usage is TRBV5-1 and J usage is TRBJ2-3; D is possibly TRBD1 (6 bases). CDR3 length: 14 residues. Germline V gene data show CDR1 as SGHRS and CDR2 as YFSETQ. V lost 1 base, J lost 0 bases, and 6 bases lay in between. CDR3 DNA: TGCGCCAGCAGCTTGCAGGGGAGCACAGATACGCAGTATTTT. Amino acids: CASSLQGSTDTQYF.

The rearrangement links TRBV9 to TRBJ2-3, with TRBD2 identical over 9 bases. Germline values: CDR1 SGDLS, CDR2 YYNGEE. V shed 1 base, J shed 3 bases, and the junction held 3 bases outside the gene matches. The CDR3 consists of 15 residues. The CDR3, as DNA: TGTGCCAGCAGCGTATCTAGCGGGACAACAGATACGCAGTATTTT. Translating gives CASSVSSGTTDTQYF.

CDR3 in amino acids: CASSEGVGGVGETQYF. The CDR3 DNA reads as TGTGCCAGCAGCGAAGGTGTGGGCGGCGTTGGGGAGACCCAGTACTTC. The rearrangement uses TRBV11-1 and TRBJ2-5; D not certain. The V gene's germline CDR1 is SGHAT and CDR2 FQDESV (reference sequence). V was trimmed by 5 bases and J by 5 bases, leaving 21 bases between them. CDR3 length: 16 residues.

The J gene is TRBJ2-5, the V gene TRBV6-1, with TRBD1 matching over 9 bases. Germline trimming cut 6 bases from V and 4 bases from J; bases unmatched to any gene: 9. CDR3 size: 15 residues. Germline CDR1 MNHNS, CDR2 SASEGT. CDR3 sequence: CASSVGQGIGETQYF. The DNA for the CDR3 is TGTGCCAGCAGCGTAGGACAGGGGATAGGAGAGACCCAGTACTTC.